The 5 T cell receptor beta chains reported below all come from one sample, sequenced in a study of early T cells in non-severe SARS-CoV-2 infection (dated by TCRdb to the early 2020s). The library was made by 5' RACE. Sequencing instrument: NextSeq 500. TCRdb redid the processing of the public reads, applying fastp at Q25 and MiXCR, and retained in-frame beta chains. Entries are consolidated by CDR3 protein sequence, retaining the most common genes and DNA. In all, the sample holds approximately 48,000 distinct CDR3 sequences, and about a tenth of those were seen once. 14% to 15% of the sample rests with the top ten. Sequencing was carried out using whole blood. Receptors were obtained from an adult who was a healthcare worker with PCR-confirmed SARS-CoV-2 infection or an uninfected control (not recorded which).

This rearrangement joins TRBV7-8 to TRBJ1-2; 7 nucleotides line up with TRBD1. With 4 bases clipped from V and 5 bases from J, the junction kept 7 bases outside the gene matches. Per germline, CDR1 SGHVS and CDR2 FQNEAQ. The CDR3 spans 14 residues. The CDR3: CASSSRDSSYGYTF. Written as DNA, the CDR3 is TGTGCCAGCAGCTCTCGGGACAGTTCGTATGGCTACACCTTC. The variable domain in full, completed from reference TRBV7-8 and TRBJ1-2, reads GAGVSQSPRYKVAKRGQDVALRCDPISGHVSLFWYQQALGQGPEFLTYFQNEAQLDKSGLPSDRFFAERPEGSVSTLKIQRTQQEDSAVYLCASSSRDSSYGYTFGSGTRLTVV.

Details on this clonotype: A much bigger clone sits one base away, suggesting this may be a read error. The chain has TRBV12-3 or TRBV12-4 and TRBJ1-2, with D hard to call. CDR3 length: 11 amino acids. The CDR3 DNA reads as TGTGTCAGCAGCTCTGAGGATCTCCCCACCTTC. Its translation: CVSSSEDLPTF.

This clonotype showed up many times. The chain's CDR3 is CASARGRQETQYF. CDR3 nucleotides: TGTGCCAGCGCCAGGGGACGGCAGGAGACCCAGTACTTC. This sequence joins TRBV7-6 and TRBJ2-5; TRBD1 is a possible D gene (6 bases). V lost 8 bases, J lost 5 bases, and 15 bases lay in between. CDR1 and CDR2 (germline): SGHVS, FNYEAQ. There are 13 residues in the CDR3. Together with reference TRBV7-6 and TRBJ2-5, the CDR3 gives the full variable domain: GAGVSQSPRYKVTKRGQDVALRCDPISGHVSLYWYRQALGQGPEFLTYFNYEAQQDKSGLPNDRFSAERPEGSISTLTIQRTEQRDSAMYRCASARGRQETQYFGPGTRLLVL.

The chain recombines TRBV7-3 with TRBJ2-5; D is undetermined. V was pared by 5 bases and J by 4 bases, with 11 bases between. Germline CDR1 SGHTA, CDR2 FQGTGA. The length of the CDR3 is 13 residues. This CDR3 is CASSAFLSETQYF. Here the CDR3 DNA reads TGTGCCAGCAGCGCCTTTCTCTCAGAGACCCAGTACTTC.

This clonotype was seen a handful of times. J is TRBJ2-7 and V is TRBV24-1; TRBD1 might be the D (5 bases). Germline lookup yields CDR1 KGHDR and CDR2 SFDVKD. With 4 bases removed from V and 2 bases from J, the gap between germline ends came to 14 bases. CDR3 length: 15 residues. CDR3 sequence: CATSDPATGTYEQYF. CDR3 nucleotides: TGTGCCACCAGTGACCCAGCTACAGGAACCTACGAGCAGTACTTC.